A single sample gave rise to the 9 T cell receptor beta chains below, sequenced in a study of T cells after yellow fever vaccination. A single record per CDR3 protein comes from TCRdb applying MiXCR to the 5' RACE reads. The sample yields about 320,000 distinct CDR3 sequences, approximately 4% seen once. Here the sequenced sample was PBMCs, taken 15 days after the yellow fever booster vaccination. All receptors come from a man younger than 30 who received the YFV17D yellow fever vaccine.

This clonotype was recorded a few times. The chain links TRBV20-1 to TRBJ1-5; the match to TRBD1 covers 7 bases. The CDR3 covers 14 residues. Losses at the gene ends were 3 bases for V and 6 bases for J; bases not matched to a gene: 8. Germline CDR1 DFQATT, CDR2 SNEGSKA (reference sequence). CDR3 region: CSASDRTGAQPQHF. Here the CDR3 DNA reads TGCAGTGCTAGTGATCGAACAGGGGCTCAGCCCCAGCATTTT.

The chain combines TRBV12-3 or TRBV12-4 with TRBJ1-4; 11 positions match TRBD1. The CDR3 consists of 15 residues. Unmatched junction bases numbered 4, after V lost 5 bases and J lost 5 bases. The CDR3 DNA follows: TGTGCCAGCAGTCGACGGACAGGGGGCAATGAAAAACTGTTTTTT. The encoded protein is CASSRRTGGNEKLFF.

The CDR3 reads CASSRLTSSPYNEQFF. The CDR3, as DNA: TGTGCCAGCAGCCGGTTGACTAGCAGCCCGTACAATGAGCAGTTCTTC. The rearrangement joins TRBV3-1 to TRBJ2-1; 7 bases line up with TRBD2. This CDR3 is built from 16 residues. The germline gives CDR1 LGHDT, CDR2 YNNKEL (reference sequence). The trim removed 4 bases at V and 4 bases at J, leaving 10 bases unmatched.

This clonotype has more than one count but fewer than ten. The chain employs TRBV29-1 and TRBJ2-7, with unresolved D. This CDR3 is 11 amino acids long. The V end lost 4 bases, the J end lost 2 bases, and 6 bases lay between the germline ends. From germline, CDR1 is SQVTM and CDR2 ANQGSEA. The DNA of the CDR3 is TGCAGCGTTGTGGAAACCTACGAGCAGTACTTC. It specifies CSVVETYEQYF.

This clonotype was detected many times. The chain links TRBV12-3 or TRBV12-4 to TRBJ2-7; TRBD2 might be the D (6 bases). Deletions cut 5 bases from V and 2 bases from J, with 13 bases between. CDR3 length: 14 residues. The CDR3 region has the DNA TGTGCCAGCAGTCCCAGGGACTCGCCCTACGAGCAGTACTTC. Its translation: CASSPRDSPYEQYF.

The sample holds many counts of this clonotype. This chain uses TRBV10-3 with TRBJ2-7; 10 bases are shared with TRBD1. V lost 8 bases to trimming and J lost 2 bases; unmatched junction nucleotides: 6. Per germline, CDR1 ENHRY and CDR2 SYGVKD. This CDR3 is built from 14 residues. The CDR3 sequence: CAIRRGQGAYEQYF. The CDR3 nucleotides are TGTGCCATCCGCCGTGGACAGGGGGCCTACGAGCAGTACTTC.

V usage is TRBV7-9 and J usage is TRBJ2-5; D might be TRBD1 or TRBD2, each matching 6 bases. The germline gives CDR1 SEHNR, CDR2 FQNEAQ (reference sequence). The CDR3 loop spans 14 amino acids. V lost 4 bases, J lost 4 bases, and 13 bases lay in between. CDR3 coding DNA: TGTGCCAGCAGCTCATACAAGGGGGGAGAGACCCAGTACTTC. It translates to CASSSYKGGETQYF.

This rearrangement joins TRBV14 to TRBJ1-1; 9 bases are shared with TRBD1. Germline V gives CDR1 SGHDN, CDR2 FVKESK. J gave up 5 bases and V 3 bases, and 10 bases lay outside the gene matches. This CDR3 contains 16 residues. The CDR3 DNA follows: TGTGCCAGCAGCCAGGACAGGGGCGCGGGGAGGACTGAAGCTTTCTTT. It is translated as CASSQDRGAGRTEAFF.

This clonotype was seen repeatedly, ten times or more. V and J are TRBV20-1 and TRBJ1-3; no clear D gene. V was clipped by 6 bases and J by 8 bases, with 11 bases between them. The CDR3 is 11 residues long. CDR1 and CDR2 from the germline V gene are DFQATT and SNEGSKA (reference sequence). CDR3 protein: CSAYEWDTIYF. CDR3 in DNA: TGCAGTGCCTATGAGTGGGACACCATATATTTT.